Listed here are 8 T cell receptor beta chains from one sample, sequenced in a study of T cell responses to AZD1222 COVID-19 vaccine. TCRdb keeps only in-frame clones here, not all; method: immunoSEQ multiplex PCR. This sample has about 150,000 clones; roughly 93% occur once, and the top ten carry roughly 2%. The sample was peripheral blood, taken 28 days after the second AZD1222 dose. The receptors here all came from an adult who received the AZD1222 COVID-19 vaccine.

The chain carries TRBV18 and TRBJ2-3; D remains unclear. The germline V gene encodes CDR1 KGHSH and CDR2 LQKENI. This CDR3 has 15 amino acids. Trimming left V 2 bases short and J 3 bases short, with 12 bases between. The CDR3 sequence: CASSPNRPETDTQYF. As DNA, the CDR3 is TGTGCCAGCTCACCAAATCGGCCCGAGACAGATACGCAGTATTTT.

The rearrangement joins TRBV2 to TRBJ1-3, with TRBD1 matching over 7 bases. CDR3 size: 17 residues. The V gene end was trimmed by 5 bases and the J gene end by 3 bases; junction bases not matched to a gene: 13. Germline V gene data show CDR1 as SNHLY and CDR2 as FYNNEI. CDR3 sequence (DNA): TGTGCCAGCAGTATAGAGAGGACAGGAGGATTTGGAAACACCATATATTTT. Translated: CASSIERTGGFGNTIYF.

V gene TRBV7-9 combines with J gene TRBJ1-4; 7 bases agree with TRBD1. V shed 1 base and J 14 bases; nucleotides not matched to a gene: 7. The CDR3 covers 13 residues. The germline V gene has CDR1 SEHNR and CDR2 FQNEAQ (reference sequence). The CDR3: CASSLVATGRLFF. CDR3 sequence (DNA): TGTGCCAGCAGCTTAGTTGCGACAGGGAGGCTGTTTTTT.

The count of this clone is one. This CDR3 reads CASSSPLQGTLNTEAFF. The CDR3 DNA is TGTGCCAGCAGCTCCCCCCTACAGGGAACGTTGAACACTGAAGCTTTCTTT. V gene TRBV5-5 combines with J gene TRBJ1-1; weak D call: TRBD1 (6 bases). V lost 3 bases and J lost 0, with 18 bases in between. Germline V gene lookup returns CDR1 SGHKS and CDR2 YYEKEE (reference sequence). This CDR3 has 17 residues.

This chain connects TRBV5-8 to TRBJ1-1; the match to TRBD1 covers 7 bases. Germline-derived CDR1 and CDR2 are SGHTS and YDEGEE. The CDR3 has 15 amino acids. The V gene end was trimmed by 4 bases and the J gene end by 3 bases; junction bases not matched to a gene: 9. CDR3 residues: CASSPQGRGDTEAFF. For the CDR3, the DNA is TGTGCCAGCAGCCCACAGGGGCGAGGGGACACTGAAGCTTTCTTT.

This clone has only one observation. The chain links TRBV19 to TRBJ1-1, with D possibly being TRBD1 (5 bases). The CDR3 sequence is 16 residues long. The V end lost 5 bases, the J end lost 0 bases, and 16 bases lay between the germline ends. Germline lookup yields CDR1 LNHDA and CDR2 SQIVND (reference sequence). CDR3 amino acids: CASSLLPGRMNTEAFF. In DNA, the CDR3 is TGTGCCAGTAGTCTGCTACCGGGACGTATGAACACTGAAGCTTTCTTT. Together with reference TRBV19 and TRBJ1-1, the CDR3 gives the full variable domain: DGGITQSPKYLFRKEGQNVTLSCEQNLNHDAMYWYRQDPGQGLRLIYYSQIVNDFQKGDIAEGYSVSREKKESFPLTVTSAQKNPTAFYLCASSLLPGRMNTEAFFGQGTRLTVV.

The V call is TRBV7-9, the J call TRBJ2-3; 8 bases match TRBD1. CDR3 length equals 12 residues. Looked up from germline, CDR1 is SEHNR and CDR2 is FQNEAQ (reference sequence). V trimming: 3 bases; J trimming: 14 bases; junction bases outside the gene matches: 7. CDR3 amino acids: CASSLDRARWYF. As DNA, the CDR3 is TGTGCCAGCAGCTTGGACAGGGCAAGGTGGTATTTT.

This clone occurred once. The V and J genes are TRBV5-6 and TRBJ1-2; no clear D gene. The germline CDR1 and CDR2 sequences are SGHDT and YYEEEE. The CDR3 has 14 amino acids. The V end was cut by 0 bases, the J end by 5 bases, with 11 bases between. The CDR3 here is CASSLGRNSYGYTF. CDR3 DNA sequence: TGTGCCAGCAGCTTGGGCCGTAACAGTTATGGCTACACCTTC.